What follows are 15 T cell receptor beta chains derived from one specimen sequenced in a study of shared clonotypes between healthy human individuals. Libraries were prepared by immunoSEQ multiplex PCR; TCRdb keeps only in-frame clonotypes and omits some of them. The sample has just over 2,000,000 clones; just under 95% are singletons. Positive CCR7 selection of CD45RO-negative cells yielded the naive CD8 cells, and terminally differentiated effector memory CD45RA+ cells were excluded. The source material was naive CD8+ T cells sorted from blood. The receptors were gathered from a young man in good health.

The V and J genes are TRBV7-9 and TRBJ1-1, with unresolved D. The CDR3 has 10 residues. V was shortened by 6 bases and J by 5 bases, with 4 bases between the two germline ends. CDR1 is SEHNR, CDR2 FQNEAQ, per germline (reference sequence). The CDR3 DNA is TGTGCCAGCAGGAGGACTGAAGCTTTCTTT. Translating gives CASRRTEAFF.

The V call is TRBV5-4, the J call TRBJ2-7; TRBD1 might be the D (5 bases). The germline CDR1 and CDR2 sequences are SGHNT and YYREEE (reference sequence). The germline V and J ends were trimmed by 3 bases and 0 bases, with 10 bases remaining between them. The CDR3 is 14 amino acids. The chain's CDR3 is CASSSLDTSYEQYF. The CDR3 DNA reads TGTGCCAGCAGCTCCTTGGACACCTCCTACGAGCAGTACTTC.

V and J are TRBV7-6 and TRBJ2-1, with TRBD2 as a possible D gene (6 bases). Germline CDR1 SGHVS, CDR2 FNYEAQ. V lost 1 base and J lost 5, with 6 bases in between. The CDR3 has 13 residues. The CDR3 here is CASSLVADNEQFF. The CDR3 DNA is TGTGCCAGCAGCTTAGTAGCGGACAATGAGCAGTTCTTC.

The rearrangement uses TRBV4-1 and TRBJ2-7, with D possibly being TRBD2 (7 bases). Trimming cost V 1 base and J 3 bases, with 13 bases left between them. Looked up from germline, CDR1 is MGHRA and CDR2 is YSYEKL. This CDR3 spans 15 amino acids. Here the CDR3 reads CASSQVEGGGYEQYF. CDR3 coding DNA: TGCGCCAGCAGCCAAGTCGAAGGGGGGGGCTACGAGCAGTACTTC.

This clone was counted once. This chain connects TRBV27 to TRBJ2-1; 8 positions match TRBD2. The CDR3 consists of 16 residues. Germline V CDR1 and CDR2: MNHEY, SMNVEV (reference sequence). Trimming took 4 bases from V and 6 from J; bases not matched to a gene: 11. The CDR3 sequence: CASSSIPSGSTNEQFF. Written as DNA, the CDR3 is TGTGCCAGCAGTTCCATACCTAGCGGGTCCACCAATGAGCAGTTCTTC.

This chain links TRBV5-4 with TRBJ2-3; 8 bases line up with TRBD2. V was pared by 2 bases and J by 2 bases, with 4 bases of the junction left unmatched. The germline CDR1 and CDR2 sequences are SGHNT and YYREEE (reference sequence). This CDR3 is built from 15 residues. In nucleotides, the CDR3 is TGTGCCAGCAGCTTTAGCGGGACAATCACAGATACGCAGTATTTT. Translation gives CASSFSGTITDTQYF.

This chain connects TRBV28 to TRBJ2-2; D not resolved. The CDR3 extends over 17 amino acids. Germline-derived CDR1 and CDR2 are MDHEN and SYDVKM. V lost 5 bases and J lost 7, with 23 bases in between. The CDR3 spells CASSPLGGTALGGELFF. The CDR3 DNA sequence: TGTGCCAGCAGTCCTTTAGGTGGAACAGCTCTCGGCGGGGAGCTGTTTTTT.

V gene TRBV19 combines with J gene TRBJ1-4; 7 bases fit TRBD1. The V gene's germline CDR1 is LNHDA and CDR2 SQIVND (reference sequence). The CDR3 spans 16 residues. V was pared by 3 bases and J by 4 bases, with 8 bases of the junction left unmatched. CDR3 bases: TGTGCCAGTAGTATTGGGGCGGGACAGCGTAATGAAAAACTGTTTTTT. It encodes CASSIGAGQRNEKLFF. Based on the CDR3 plus reference TRBV19 and TRBJ1-4, the full variable domain is DGGITQSPKYLFRKEGQNVTLSCEQNLNHDAMYWYRQDPGQGLRLIYYSQIVNDFQKGDIAEGYSVSREKKESFPLTVTSAQKNPTAFYLCASSIGAGQRNEKLFFGSGTQLSVL.

On this clone itself: Distinct nucleotide sequences in the sample also encode this CDR3. The rearrangement joins TRBV27 to TRBJ2-7; TRBD2 matches 8 bases. The CDR3 is 14 residues long. After removal of 2 bases from V and 0 bases from J, the junction contained 0 bases not matched to a gene. Germline V CDR1 and CDR2: MNHEY, SMNVEV (reference sequence). DNA for the CDR3: TGTGCCAGCAGTTTAAGCGGGAGCTCCTACGAGCAGTACTTC. It is translated as CASSLSGSSYEQYF.

In regard to this clone: The sample carries other DNA sequences with the same CDR3. The chain combines TRBV5-4 with TRBJ2-7; TRBD2 might be the D (6 bases). V gave up 2 bases and J gave up 3 bases, with 9 bases separating them. Germline CDR1 is SGHNT and CDR2 is YYREEE (reference sequence). The CDR3 runs to 13 residues. The CDR3 bases are TGTGCCAGCAGCTTAGGCGGGAACTACGAGCAGTACTTC. This encodes CASSLGGNYEQYF. The full variable domain, completed using reference TRBV5-4 and TRBJ2-7, is ETGVTQSPTHLIKTRGQQVTLRCSSQSGHNTVSWYQQALGQGPQFIFQYYREEENGRGNFPPRFSGLQFPNYSSELNVNALELDDSALYLCASSLGGNYEQYFGPGTRLTVT.

V is TRBV19 and J is TRBJ1-1; 7 nucleotides agree with TRBD1. V lost 1 base and J lost 5; bases outside the gene matches: 7. This CDR3 comprises 15 residues. Germline CDR1 and CDR2: LNHDA and SQIVND (reference sequence). CDR3 sequence reads: CASSIVEGAGTEAFF. CDR3 bases: TGTGCCAGTAGTATAGTTGAGGGGGCGGGGACTGAAGCTTTCTTT.

The chain is built from TRBV4-1 and TRBJ2-3; weak D call: TRBD2 (5 bases). V lost 7 bases and J 0 bases, leaving 17 bases between the germline ends. The CDR3 loop spans 16 amino acids. Looked up from germline, CDR1 is MGHRA and CDR2 is YSYEKL. The CDR3 here is CASTQAGFPSTDTQYF. CDR3 sequence (DNA): TGCGCCAGCACCCAGGCGGGTTTCCCTAGCACAGATACGCAGTATTTT.

V and J are TRBV5-1 and TRBJ2-5; 7 bases fit TRBD1. The germline CDR1 and CDR2 sequences are SGHRS and YFSETQ. CDR3 length: 13 residues. Trimming at V came to 6 bases and at J to 3 bases, leaving 5 bases not matched to a gene. The CDR3 bases are TGCGCCAGCACACCCACAGGGGAAGAGACCCAGTACTTC. This gives the protein CASTPTGEETQYF.

J is TRBJ2-6 and V is TRBV10-3, with TRBD2 as a possible D gene (6 bases). V lost 8 bases to trimming and J lost 0 bases, with 14 bases between them. In germline, CDR1 is ENHRY, CDR2 SYGVKD. CDR3 size: 16 residues. CDR3 sequence (DNA): TGTGCCATCCATGACTTCGGGGGCTCTGGGGCCAACGTCCTGACTTTC. Its translation is CAIHDFGGSGANVLTF.

V is TRBV4-1 and J is TRBJ1-4; TRBD1 matches 7 bases. Germline values: CDR1 MGHRA, CDR2 YSYEKL. The CDR3 loop spans 15 amino acids. The trim removed 5 bases at V and 8 bases at J, leaving 11 bases unmatched. The CDR3 DNA sequence: TGCGCCAGCAGCTACTCAGGGGGTTCAGGAGAAAAACTGTTTTTT. The encoded protein is CASSYSGGSGEKLFF.